The 12 T cell receptor beta chains presented below share a single source sample, sequenced in a study of T cells in Graves' hyperthyroidism and ophthalmopathy. Regions amplified from RNA transcripts were the TCR beta CDR3 regions. Researchers ran a first-round RT-PCR on the TCR CDR3 using the HTBI primer set. TCRdb reprocessed the multiplex PCR reads with MiXCR, giving one entry per CDR3 protein. The sample includes about 600,000 distinct CDR3 sequences, 16% of them seen just once. Sequencing was done on a sample of blood. Receptor source: a woman aged 40 to 50 with Graves' ophthalmopathy.

This clonotype was observed many times. The chain uses TRBV18 and TRBJ2-5, with D possibly being TRBD1 or TRBD2 (5 bases each). Trimming removed 1 base from V and 5 bases from J, with 17 bases in between. Germline V gene data show CDR1 as KGHSH and CDR2 as LQKENI. This CDR3 region has 16 residues. CDR3 DNA sequence: TGTGCCAGCTCACCACGGACCCGGGGCTCTGGGGAGACCCAGTACTTC. Its protein product is CASSPRTRGSGETQYF.

With respect to this clonotype: A read error may be the cause here, since a much bigger clone is one base away. This chain uses TRBV7-9 with TRBJ2-3; the D is unclear. The CDR3 is made up of 17 amino acids. The V gene's germline CDR1 is SEHNR and CDR2 FQNEAQ (reference sequence). CDR3 in DNA: TGTGCCAGCAGCAAAACCCCTGTTAGCACAAGCACAGATACGCCGTATTTT. It translates to CASSKTPVSTSTDTPYF.

The chain couples TRBV7-9 to TRBJ1-1; D is unclear. V was shortened by 2 bases and J by 11 bases, with 12 bases between the two germline ends. This CDR3 has 12 residues. The germline gives CDR1 SEHNR, CDR2 FQNEAQ (reference sequence). The CDR3 DNA sequence: TGTGCCAGCAGCTTACCAACAGAGAGGGCTTTCTTT. Its protein product is CASSLPTERAFF.

This clonotype was detected many times. The rearrangement joins TRBV3-1 to TRBJ2-5, with 8 bases identical to TRBD1. This CDR3 spans 15 amino acids. Germline loops: CDR1 LGHDT, CDR2 YNNKEL (reference sequence). The ends lost 0 bases at V and 6 bases at J; junction bases unmatched: 6. The CDR3 protein is CASSQDMRTGKTQYF. CDR3 coding DNA: TGTGCCAGCAGCCAAGATATGAGGACAGGGAAGACCCAGTACTTC.

Ten or more counts support this clonotype. The chain joins TRBV28 to TRBJ2-7; TRBD1 or TRBD2 may be the D gene (5 bases each). The germline V gene encodes CDR1 MDHEN and CDR2 SYDVKM. The CDR3 runs to 16 residues. V lost 6 bases and J 0 bases, leaving 18 bases between the germline ends. CDR3 sequence reads: CASRPATGRTSYEQYF. CDR3 bases: TGTGCCAGCAGACCCGCTACGGGACGGACCTCCTACGAGCAGTACTTC.

The V gene is TRBV19, the J gene TRBJ2-6, with D maybe TRBD2 (5 bases). The CDR3 is 14 amino acids. The germline CDR1 and CDR2 sequences are LNHDA and SQIVND (reference sequence). Trimming left V 10 bases short and J 4 bases short, with 14 bases between. CDR3 region: CATTWRAGANVLTF. DNA of the CDR3: TGTGCCACCACGTGGCGGGCCGGGGCCAACGTCCTGACTTTC.

This clonotype was detected only a few times. The DNA of the CDR3 is TGTGCCAGCAGTTACGGACTAGCGGGAGGGAACCAGTACTTC. This encodes CASSYGLAGGNQYF. The rearrangement links TRBV13 to TRBJ2-5, with 15 bases fitting TRBD2. The CDR3 runs 14 residues. J lost 10 bases, V lost 6 bases, and 6 bases had no gene match. Per germline, CDR1 PRHDT and CDR2 FYEKMQ (reference sequence).

This clonotype has just a few counts. This chain joins TRBV2 and TRBJ1-1, with D perhaps TRBD1 (6 bases). Germline V lookup: CDR1 SNHLY, CDR2 FYNNEI. V lost 6 bases, J lost 0 bases, and 17 bases lay in between. The CDR3 runs to 16 residues. DNA of the CDR3: TGTGCCAGCAGGGAAACAGGGCCACACATGAACACTGAAGCTTTCTTT. This sequence encodes CASRETGPHMNTEAFF.

This clonotype was detected ten times or more. The J gene is TRBJ2-1, the V gene TRBV5-1; the match to TRBD2 covers 7 bases. The CDR3 is 15 amino acids. CDR1 and CDR2 (germline): SGHRS, YFSETQ. Germline trimming cut 4 bases from V and 0 bases from J; bases unmatched to any gene: 4. The DNA for the CDR3 is TGCGCCAGCAGCCTAAGCGGGGACTCCTACAATGAGCAGTTCTTC. Residues: CASSLSGDSYNEQFF.

This clonotype was seen at least ten times. This chain joins TRBV20-1 and TRBJ2-3, with D possibly being TRBD2 (7 bases). This CDR3 has 16 amino acids. The V gene lost 0 bases and the J gene lost 3 bases, with 16 bases spanning the gap. Germline V gene sequence: CDR1 DFQATT, CDR2 SNEGSKA (reference sequence). Written as DNA, the CDR3 is TGCAGTGCTAGAGAATCGGGGGGCGAGGGTACAGATACGCAGTATTTT. This encodes CSARESGGEGTDTQYF.

This clonotype came up many times. This sequence joins TRBV7-9 and TRBJ2-7; D may be TRBD2 (7 bases). The V gene's germline CDR1 is SEHNR and CDR2 FQNEAQ (reference sequence). Trimming took 8 bases from V and 2 from J, leaving 13 bases between them. The CDR3 is made up of 13 amino acids. CDR3 sequence: CASRGASTYEQYF. CDR3 nucleotides: TGTGCCAGCCGGGGGGCCAGCACCTACGAGCAGTACTTC.

This clonotype was recorded at least ten times. The CDR3 region is CASSERLFLDTQYF. The CDR3 DNA follows: TGTGCCAGCAGTGAACGACTCTTCCTAGATACGCAGTATTTT. The rearrangement uses TRBV6-1 and TRBJ2-3; D unresolved. From germline, CDR1 is MNHNS and CDR2 SASEGT. This CDR3 has 14 amino acids. V lost 2 bases and J 5 bases, leaving 11 bases between the germline ends.